A single sample gave rise to the 27 T cell receptor beta chains below, sequenced in a study of blood T cell repertoires in COVID-19. Measured with immunoSEQ multiplex PCR; TCRdb has only the in-frame clones, and not every one. The repertoire holds about 300,000 clones, around 92% seen once, with roughly 2.9% in the top ten. The sequencing sample was made of PBMCs or T cells enriched from blood (not recorded which). These receptors were obtained from a woman between 50 and 59 years old who had been exposed to COVID-19.

This clone was seen only a few times. The V gene is TRBV27, the J gene TRBJ1-1, with no clear D. V lost 2 bases, J lost 3 bases, and 10 bases lay in between. CDR1 is MNHEY and CDR2 is SMNVEV in the germline V gene (reference sequence). This CDR3 has 14 residues. The CDR3 nucleotides read TGTGCCAGCAGTTTAGGCGGGAAAGACACTGAAGCTTTCTTT. Translation gives CASSLGGKDTEAFF.

This chain links TRBV6-1 with TRBJ2-5, with TRBD2 matching over 7 bases. Germline V gene sequence: CDR1 MNHNS, CDR2 SASEGT. After removal of 4 bases from V and 1 base from J, the junction contained 15 bases not matched to a gene. The CDR3 sequence is 18 residues long. The CDR3 DNA is TGTGCCAGCAGTGGGATTCAGGGAACGCGGGGGAGCCAAGAGACCCAGTACTTC. The encoded protein is CASSGIQGTRGSQETQYF.

The chain combines TRBV6-2 or TRBV6-3 with TRBJ2-3; D uncertain. The CDR3 contains 11 residues. CDR1 and CDR2 (germline): MNHEY, SVGEGT. V gave up 5 bases and J gave up 11 bases, with 11 bases separating them. Here the CDR3 DNA reads TGTGCCAGCAGTGCGGCGCCGGTGCAGTATTTT. It is translated as CASSAAPVQYF.

The chain combines TRBV27 with TRBJ1-4; 9 bases map to TRBD1. Unmatched junction bases numbered 5, after V lost 6 bases and J lost 6 bases. Germline CDR1 MNHEY, CDR2 SMNVEV (reference sequence). The CDR3 contains 14 residues. CDR3 nucleotide sequence: TGTGCCAGCAGGGGGGACAGGGCCTATGAAAAACTGTTTTTT. As protein: CASRGDRAYEKLFF. Full variable domain (missing parts from reference TRBV27 and TRBJ1-4): EAQVTQNPRYLITVTGKKLTVTCSQNMNHEYMSWYRQDPGLGLRQIYYSMNVEVTDKGDVPEGYKVSRKEKRNFPLILESPSPNQTSLYFCASRGDRAYEKLFFGSGTQLSVL.

This chain links TRBV19 with TRBJ1-2; TRBD1 matches 7 bases. CDR3 length: 15 amino acids. Trimming removed 2 bases from V and 1 base from J; junction bases left unmatched: 4. Per the germline V gene, CDR1 is LNHDA and CDR2 is SQIVND (reference sequence). Here the CDR3 reads CASSIRTGDNYGYTF. In nucleotides, the CDR3 is TGTGCCAGTAGTATAAGGACAGGAGATAACTATGGCTACACCTTC.

V and J are TRBV7-9 and TRBJ2-7; 12 positions agree with TRBD1. This CDR3 comprises 14 residues. Per germline, CDR1 SEHNR and CDR2 FQNEAQ (reference sequence). J was trimmed by 9 bases and V by 5 bases; bases with no gene match: 8. CDR3 region: CASSARDRGQGQYF. CDR3 DNA: TGTGCCAGCAGCGCCCGGGACAGGGGGCAGGGGCAGTACTTC.

The chain employs TRBV5-4 and TRBJ1-6, with D possibly matching TRBD1 (5 bases). The CDR3 runs to 14 residues. CDR1 is SGHNT and CDR2 is YYREEE in the germline V gene (reference sequence). V gave up 4 bases and J gave up 8 bases, with 13 bases separating them. The CDR3 DNA sequence: TGTGCCAGCAGCCCTAAACGGGGGGATTCACCCCTCCACTTT. Residues: CASSPKRGDSPLHF.

The rearrangement uses TRBV7-2 and TRBJ2-1; 7 nucleotides line up with TRBD2. Germline CDR1 SGHTA, CDR2 FQGNSA. V was clipped by 1 base and J by 13 bases; unmatched bases: 7. CDR3 length equals 13 residues. CDR3 region: CASSLGGKRDQFF. CDR3 DNA: TGTGCCAGCAGCTTAGGGGGAAAGCGGGACCAGTTCTTC.

The CDR3: CASSEYGGSDTDTQYF. In DNA form, the CDR3 reads TGTGCCAGCAGTGAATACGGTGGTAGCGACACAGATACGCAGTATTTT. The chain combines TRBV25-1 with TRBJ2-3; D is possibly TRBD2 (5 bases). Deletions cut 0 bases from V and 2 bases from J, with 12 bases between. The germline V gene encodes CDR1 MGHDK and CDR2 SYGVNS. This CDR3 contains 16 residues. The entire variable domain, with the rest obtained from reference TRBV25-1 and TRBJ2-3, is as follows: EADIYQTPRYLVIGTGKKITLECSQTMGHDKMYWYQQDPGMELHLIHYSYGVNSTEKGDLSSESTVSRIRTEHFPLTLESARPSHTSQYLCASSEYGGSDTDTQYFGPGTRLTVL.

The chain has TRBV9 and TRBJ2-3, with a weak D call TRBD2 (5 bases). The germline V and J ends were trimmed by 4 bases and 5 bases, with 11 bases remaining between them. The CDR3 loop spans 13 amino acids. CDR1 is SGDLS, CDR2 YYNGEE, per germline. CDR3 sequence (DNA): TGTGCCAGCAGCCCCGGGGTGATAGATACGCAGTATTTT. This gives the protein CASSPGVIDTQYF.

The chain carries TRBV19 and TRBJ1-1, with D possibly matching TRBD1 (6 bases). CDR1 and CDR2 from the germline V gene are LNHDA and SQIVND (reference sequence). Trimming pared 1 base from V and 4 bases from J, leaving 13 bases between. This CDR3 contains 15 residues. This CDR3 reads CASSIVSGAGTEAFF. In nucleotides, the CDR3 is TGTGCCAGTAGTATAGTCTCAGGGGCCGGCACTGAAGCTTTCTTT.

The V call is TRBV5-1, the J call TRBJ1-1, with D tentatively TRBD1 (5 bases). The germline CDR1 and CDR2 sequences are SGHRS and YFSETQ. Trimming took 2 bases from V and 7 from J, leaving 12 bases between them. The CDR3 loop spans 13 amino acids. DNA for the CDR3: TGCGCCAGCAGCTTTGTTCAGGGTGATGAAGCTTTCTTT. Residues: CASSFVQGDEAFF.

The chain links TRBV6-5 to TRBJ2-7, with D possibly matching TRBD1 (6 bases). The CDR3 length is 14 residues. Germline CDR1 and CDR2: MNHEY and SVGAGI. Deletions cut 6 bases from V and 4 bases from J, with 16 bases between. CDR3 DNA sequence: TGTGCCAGCAGCACAGGGAGCCCCCTTTACGAGCAGTACTTC. Its translation: CASSTGSPLYEQYF.

The rearrangement joins TRBV13 to TRBJ2-3, with TRBD1 matching 9 bases. Trimming removed 4 bases from V and 4 bases from J; junction bases left unmatched: 9. Germline-derived CDR1 and CDR2 are PRHDT and FYEKMQ (reference sequence). This CDR3 spans 16 amino acids. The CDR3 region is CASSSGTGYYADTQYF. CDR3 sequence (DNA): TGTGCCAGCAGCTCGGGGACAGGGTATTACGCAGATACGCAGTATTTT.

The CDR3 sequence: CASSLGPTGGSLIDGYTF. For the CDR3, the DNA is TGTGCCAGCAGCTTGGGTCCGACAGGGGGCTCCCTTATTGATGGCTACACCTTC. The V call is TRBV5-5, the J call TRBJ1-2, with 10 positions matching TRBD1. V shed 0 bases and J 6 bases; nucleotides not matched to a gene: 14. CDR3 length: 18 amino acids. Germline values: CDR1 SGHKS, CDR2 YYEKEE (reference sequence).

The chain employs TRBV5-1 and TRBJ1-6; tentatively, D is TRBD1 (6 bases). Between the trimmed V and J ends, which lost 4 bases and 3 bases, there was a span of 14 bases. Germline-derived CDR1 and CDR2 are SGHRS and YFSETQ. This CDR3 is 16 amino acids long. The CDR3 loop reads CASSLAGAYYNSPLHF. The CDR3 DNA reads TGCGCCAGCAGCCTAGCAGGGGCGTACTATAATTCACCCCTCCACTTT.

The chain uses TRBV3-1 (or the pseudogene TRBV3-2) and TRBJ2-1, with TRBD1 matching 9 bases. The V gene end was trimmed by 0 bases and the J gene end by 12 bases; junction bases not matched to a gene: 9. Per germline, CDR1 LGHDT and CDR2 YNNKEL (reference sequence). CDR3 length: 15 amino acids. The DNA of the CDR3 is TGTGCCAGCAGCCAAGATGTAACAGGGGGACAGGGGCAGTTCTTC. Amino acids: CASSQDVTGGQGQFF.

The genes are TRBV5-1 and TRBJ2-1, with 11 positions matching TRBD2. CDR3 size: 15 residues. Losses at the gene ends were 6 bases for V and 6 bases for J; bases not matched to a gene: 8. Germline V lookup: CDR1 SGHRS, CDR2 YFSETQ. The CDR3 reads CASTLGTSGINEQFF. The CDR3 region has the DNA TGCGCCAGCACACTCGGGACTAGCGGAATCAATGAGCAGTTCTTC.

The genes are TRBV3-1 (or the pseudogene TRBV3-2) and TRBJ1-2; perhaps TRBD1 as D (6 bases). The V and J ends lost 0 bases and 4 bases respectively, with 12 bases between them. The CDR3 runs 15 residues. In germline, CDR1 is LGHDT, CDR2 YNNKEL (reference sequence). CDR3 nucleotides: TGTGCCAGCAGCCAAGATGGGGGGGGCACCTATGGCTACACCTTC. Protein sequence: CASSQDGGGTYGYTF.

V is TRBV14 and J is TRBJ2-1; TRBD1 agrees at 9 bases. CDR1 is SGHDN and CDR2 is FVKESK in the germline V gene. The CDR3 loop spans 15 amino acids. V shed 1 base and J 4 bases; nucleotides not matched to a gene: 2. The CDR3 coding sequence is TGTGCCAGCAGCCAAGGACAGGGGGGGTACAATGAGCAGTTCTTC. It is translated as CASSQGQGGYNEQFF.

The chain has TRBV11-2 and TRBJ2-5, with 9 bases that match TRBD1. CDR3 length: 13 residues. Trimming cost V 1 base and J 7 bases; bases outside gene matches: 1. CDR1 and CDR2 from the germline V gene are SGHAT and FQNNGV. CDR3 region: CASSLGQGVTQYF. CDR3 DNA: TGTGCCAGCAGCTTAGGACAGGGGGTGACCCAGTACTTC.

The chain is built from TRBV28 and TRBJ2-7; 11 bases map to TRBD2. CDR3 length: 15 amino acids. Trimming removed 1 base from V and 5 bases from J; junction bases left unmatched: 4. The germline gives CDR1 MDHEN, CDR2 SYDVKM. The CDR3 here is CASSLLAGGPNEQYF. Written as DNA, the CDR3 is TGTGCCAGCAGTTTATTAGCGGGGGGGCCCAACGAGCAGTACTTC.

The J gene is TRBJ1-1, the V gene TRBV12-3 or TRBV12-4; D not resolved. V was clipped by 3 bases and J by 2 bases, with 7 bases between them. This CDR3 is built from 13 residues. CDR3 loop: CASSLGKNTEAFF. DNA of the CDR3: TGTGCCAGCAGTTTGGGCAAAAACACTGAAGCTTTCTTT.

This chain links TRBV7-2 with TRBJ2-1, with D unresolved. Germline CDR1 SGHTA, CDR2 FQGNSA. This CDR3 comprises 14 residues. V lost 2 bases to trimming and J lost 4 bases, with 9 bases between them. Here the CDR3 reads CASSLSGGYNEQFF. The CDR3 bases are TGTGCCAGCAGCTTATCTGGCGGATACAATGAGCAGTTCTTC.

The V gene is TRBV2, the J gene TRBJ1-1, with D possibly matching TRBD1 (5 bases). The CDR3 has 16 amino acids. The germline gives CDR1 SNHLY, CDR2 FYNNEI. V was trimmed by 8 bases and J by 3 bases, leaving 22 bases between them. The CDR3 region has the DNA TGTGCCAGCGGGGGAGGAGCCCGACGAATCGACACTGAAGCTTTCTTT. Residues: CASGGGARRIDTEAFF.

The chain combines TRBV6-5 with TRBJ1-2, with no clear D. The CDR3 has 12 amino acids. Germline V gene sequence: CDR1 MNHEY, CDR2 SVGAGI. Trimming took off 6 bases at V and 3 bases at J, with 8 bases between the two ends. The CDR3 region is CASRPADYGYTF. The CDR3 nucleotides read TGTGCCAGCAGGCCAGCGGACTATGGCTACACCTTC.

This clone has a single count. The chain uses TRBV7-2 and TRBJ2-7; 8 positions agree with TRBD1. This CDR3 region has 13 residues. Trimming took 4 bases from V and 9 from J; bases not matched to a gene: 8. The germline gives CDR1 SGHTA, CDR2 FQGNSA. The CDR3 DNA sequence: TGTGCCAGCAGCTCTGGACAGGGCTTTGGGCAGTACTTC. It yields the protein CASSSGQGFGQYF.